The 24 T cell receptor beta chains presented below share a single source sample, sequenced in a study of blood T cell repertoires in COVID-19. Generated by immunoSEQ multiplex PCR, the TCRdb table keeps only in-frame clones and is missing some. Of under 200,000 clones detected, about four fifths appear once; the ten largest clones hold about 6.8%. Material for sequencing was peripheral blood. The origin of the receptors is a man in his 70s with active or convalescent COVID-19.

As to this clone: Within the sample, other DNA sequences also encode this same CDR3. This chain uses TRBV12-3 or TRBV12-4 with TRBJ2-7, with 8 bases fitting TRBD1. This CDR3 spans 13 amino acids. V was pared by 5 bases and J by 5 bases, with 5 bases of the junction left unmatched. DNA of the CDR3: TGTGCCAGCAGTCTAGACAGGGGAGACGAGCAGTACTTC. Its translation is CASSLDRGDEQYF.

The chain couples TRBV3-1 (or the pseudogene TRBV3-2) to TRBJ2-7; 9 positions agree with TRBD1. This CDR3 is 15 amino acids long. The V segment lost 4 bases and the J segment 6 bases; nucleotides outside the gene matches: 10. Germline V gives CDR1 LGHDT, CDR2 YNNKEL (reference sequence). CDR3 residues: CASSLGTGTLGEQYF. The CDR3 DNA sequence: TGTGCCAGCAGCCTCGGGACAGGGACGTTGGGCGAGCAGTACTTC.

The table lists this clone with a count of one. Other DNA sequences in the sample encode the same CDR3. This chain links TRBV30 with TRBJ1-2; tentatively, D is TRBD1 (5 bases). CDR1 is GTSNPN, CDR2 SVGIG, per germline (reference sequence). CDR3 length: 11 amino acids. V dropped 2 bases and J dropped 4 bases, with 5 bases sitting between them. CDR3 loop: CAWSTGYGYTF. CDR3 coding DNA: TGTGCCTGGAGTACAGGCTATGGCTACACCTTC.

The rearrangement uses TRBV15 and TRBJ1-1; a possible D gene is TRBD1 (5 bases). Trimming left V 0 bases short and J 6 bases short, with 11 bases between. The CDR3 is 14 residues long. Germline V gene lookup returns CDR1 LNHNV and CDR2 YYDKDF (reference sequence). The CDR3 nucleotides are TGTGCCACCAGCAGAGATTTAGGGGATGCTGAAGCTTTCTTT. Translated, it gives CATSRDLGDAEAFF.

The rearrangement uses TRBV30 and TRBJ2-7, with TRBD1 identical over 10 bases. CDR3 length: 18 amino acids. J was trimmed by 6 bases and V by 4 bases; bases with no gene match: 21. CDR1 and CDR2 (germline): GTSNPN, SVGIG (reference sequence). DNA for the CDR3: TGTGCCTGGAATCCCGGGACAGGGGTCGGGGCGGGTGGGCTCGAGCAGTACTTC. This translates into CAWNPGTGVGAGGLEQYF.

This chain links TRBV6-1 with TRBJ2-1, with TRBD2 matching over 10 bases. The CDR3 runs to 16 residues. With V trimmed by 1 base and J by 9 bases, 9 bases remained unmatched. Germline V CDR1 and CDR2: MNHNS, SASEGT. DNA for the CDR3: TGTGCCAGCAGTGAAGGCGCTAGCGGGAGTAGTGTTGAGCAGTTCTTC. Translation gives CASSEGASGSSVEQFF.

The chain couples TRBV5-6 to TRBJ1-4; D not certain. Germline values: CDR1 SGHDT, CDR2 YYEEEE. The V gene lost 1 base and the J gene lost 6 bases, with 10 bases spanning the gap. The CDR3 extends over 14 amino acids. The CDR3: CASSLFYMDEKLFF. The CDR3 region has the DNA TGTGCCAGCAGCTTGTTTTACATGGATGAAAAACTGTTTTTT.

The chain uses TRBV11-2 and TRBJ2-7; the match to TRBD1 covers 8 bases. Germline CDR1 SGHAT, CDR2 FQNNGV. CDR3 length: 14 amino acids. Trimming removed 5 bases from V and 10 bases from J; junction bases left unmatched: 13. The CDR3 nucleotides are TGTGCCAGCAGCCGATTCTCGACAGGGGATCGACAGTACTTC. This encodes CASSRFSTGDRQYF.

The rearrangement uses TRBV14 and TRBJ1-2; 9 bases fit TRBD1. V was clipped by 4 bases and J by 8 bases; unmatched bases: 11. This CDR3 comprises 15 residues. Germline-derived CDR1 and CDR2 are SGHDN and FVKESK. CDR3 bases: TGTGCCAGCAGCCGCCGCCGGGACAGGGCTGACGGCTACACCTTC. Amino acid sequence: CASSRRRDRADGYTF. Supplemented by reference TRBV14 and TRBJ1-2, the full variable domain reads EAGVTQFPSHSVIEKGQTVTLRCDPISGHDNLYWYRRVMGKEIKFLLHFVKESKQDESGMPNNRFLAERTGGTYSTLKVQPAELEDSGVYFCASSRRRDRADGYTFGSGTRLTVV.

V and J are TRBV6-1 and TRBJ2-3; 9 nucleotides align to TRBD2. The CDR3 is 16 residues long. Germline CDR1 and CDR2: MNHNS and SASEGT. Germline trimming cut 4 bases from V and 4 bases from J; bases unmatched to any gene: 9. In nucleotides, the CDR3 is TGTGCCAGCAGTGCATCGGTTAGCGGGAGTTCAGATACGCAGTATTTT. Protein sequence: CASSASVSGSSDTQYF.

The table lists this clone with a count of one. This chain links TRBV6-1 with TRBJ1-4, with 9 bases aligning to TRBD1. Germline V CDR1 and CDR2: MNHNS, SASEGT. CDR3 length: 15 residues. Germline trimming cut 2 bases from V and 8 bases from J; bases unmatched to any gene: 6. The CDR3 DNA follows: TGTGCCAGCAGTGAACCGGGACAGGGAAGCGAAAAACTGTTTTTT. It specifies CASSEPGQGSEKLFF.

The chain employs TRBV7-2 and TRBJ1-2, with 9 nucleotides matching TRBD1. J lost 7 bases, V lost 1 base, and 4 bases had no gene match. The germline gives CDR1 SGHTA, CDR2 FQGNSA. The CDR3 loop spans 14 amino acids. The CDR3 spells CASSLDRGRGGYTF. CDR3 coding DNA: TGTGCCAGCAGCTTAGACAGGGGGCGCGGTGGCTACACCTTC. Looking up the rest from reference TRBV7-2 and TRBJ1-2 gives the full variable domain: GAGVSQSPSNKVTEKGKDVELRCDPISGHTALYWYRQSLGQGLEFLIYFQGNSAPDKSGLPSDRFSAERTGGSVSTLTIQRTQQEDSAVYLCASSLDRGRGGYTFGSGTRLTVV.

CDR3 in amino acids: CASSPRTGVDEKLFF. CDR3 bases: TGTGCCAGCTCACCTAGGACAGGGGTGGATGAAAAACTGTTTTTT. The gene calls are TRBV18 and TRBJ1-4, with TRBD1 matching over 9 bases. The J segment lost 6 bases and the V segment lost 3 bases, leaving 5 bases of the junction unmatched. This CDR3 is 15 amino acids long. Germline loops: CDR1 KGHSH, CDR2 LQKENI.

This clone has more than one count but fewer than ten. The chain joins TRBV2 to TRBJ1-4, with 7 bases identical to TRBD1. The CDR3 has 14 amino acids. CDR1 and CDR2 (germline): SNHLY, FYNNEI. Trimming at V came to 6 bases and at J to 8 bases, leaving 9 bases not matched to a gene. CDR3 sequence: CASSSNRGEEKLFF. CDR3 bases: TGTGCCAGCAGCTCAAACAGGGGAGAGGAAAAACTGTTTTTT.

The rearrangement links TRBV25-1 to TRBJ1-4; TRBD1 agrees at 9 bases. Germline V gene sequence: CDR1 MGHDK, CDR2 SYGVNS. The CDR3 is 14 residues long. With V trimmed by 3 bases and J by 6 bases, 2 bases remained unmatched. CDR3 protein: CASSDRTGDEKLFF. The CDR3 DNA follows: TGTGCCAGCAGTGACCGGACAGGGGATGAAAAACTGTTTTTT.

J is TRBJ1-2 and V is TRBV5-1, with 10 nucleotides matching TRBD1. Germline V gene data show CDR1 as SGHRS and CDR2 as YFSETQ. This CDR3 region has 14 residues. The J segment lost 7 bases and the V segment lost 7 bases, leaving 10 bases of the junction unmatched. CDR3 nucleotides: TGCGCCAGCCATAGACAGGGGGCGTCATCTGGCTACACCTTC. Its protein product is CASHRQGASSGYTF.

The V and J genes are TRBV4-1 and TRBJ2-7, with D unclear. There are 14 residues in the CDR3. Germline lookup yields CDR1 MGHRA and CDR2 YSYEKL. V lost 4 bases, J lost 1 base, and 11 bases lay in between. The CDR3 loop reads CASSRTSRSYEQYF. In DNA, the CDR3 is TGCGCCAGCAGCCGAACCTCACGGTCCTACGAGCAGTACTTC.

Turning to this clone: Other DNA sequences in the same sample also yield this CDR3. CDR3 protein: CASSLEGESEQYF. In DNA, the CDR3 is TGTGCCAGCAGCTTAGAGGGGGAAAGCGAGCAGTACTTC. This chain connects TRBV7-9 to TRBJ2-7; D possibly corresponds to TRBD1 (6 bases). Germline V gene sequence: CDR1 SEHNR, CDR2 FQNEAQ (reference sequence). The V gene lost 1 base and the J gene lost 6 bases, with 10 bases spanning the gap. There are 13 residues in the CDR3.

In this sample, this clone turned up many times. V is TRBV6-6 and J is TRBJ1-2, with 8 nucleotides matching TRBD1. Germline values: CDR1 MNHNY, CDR2 SVGAGI (reference sequence). After removal of 6 bases from V and 2 bases from J, the junction contained 5 bases not matched to a gene. The CDR3 contains 14 residues. The CDR3 DNA sequence: TGTGCCAGCAGGGACAGGGTAGGGAACTATGGCTACACCTTC. As protein: CASRDRVGNYGYTF.

This sequence joins TRBV9 and TRBJ1-4; D is unclear. Trimming removed 0 bases from V and 6 bases from J, with 12 bases in between. CDR1 is SGDLS, CDR2 YYNGEE, per germline. This CDR3 spans 15 amino acids. The CDR3 loop reads CASSVGEAPHEKLFF. The CDR3 DNA sequence: TGTGCCAGCAGCGTAGGAGAGGCGCCCCATGAAAAACTGTTTTTT.

J is TRBJ1-2 and V is TRBV5-1; 8 nucleotides agree with TRBD1. Germline V gene data show CDR1 as SGHRS and CDR2 as YFSETQ. CDR3 length: 15 residues. V was pared by 7 bases and J by 2 bases, with 10 bases of the junction left unmatched. The CDR3 sequence is CASRLTGVTNYGYTF. Here the CDR3 DNA reads TGCGCCAGCCGACTGACAGGGGTCACCAACTATGGCTACACCTTC.

V and J are TRBV19 and TRBJ1-5, with D hard to call. This CDR3 contains 12 residues. Germline assignment: CDR1 LNHDA and CDR2 SQIVND (reference sequence). V was pared by 5 bases and J by 5 bases, with 7 bases between. The CDR3 loop is CASSDQDQPQHF. The CDR3 nucleotides are TGTGCCAGTAGTGATCAGGATCAGCCCCAGCATTTT.

CDR3 DNA: TGTGCCTGGAGACCTGAGGGAGGTGAGCAGTACTTC. Its translation: CAWRPEGGEQYF. V is TRBV30 and J is TRBJ2-7; the D gene is possibly TRBD2 (6 bases). This CDR3 has 12 amino acids. The ends were cut back, 3 bases at V and 7 bases at J, with 13 bases in the middle. Germline V lookup: CDR1 GTSNPN, CDR2 SVGIG (reference sequence).

This clone was observed a few times. The V call is TRBV7-8, the J call TRBJ2-1; 12 nucleotides match TRBD1. The germline V gene encodes CDR1 SGHVS and CDR2 FQNEAQ. The CDR3 is made up of 15 amino acids. Trimming took 4 bases from V and 10 from J; bases not matched to a gene: 8. The CDR3 sequence is CASSSRDRGLGEQFF. The CDR3 coding sequence is TGTGCCAGCAGCTCCCGGGACAGGGGGCTGGGGGAGCAGTTCTTC.